This T cell receptor (beta chain) emerged from a study of T cells in Graves' hyperthyroidism and ophthalmopathy (dated by TCRdb to between 2017 and 2020). Study-level background: Peripheral blood was collected at initial diagnosis, before any treatment. A discovery cohort of around 98 patients, 43 with Graves' ophthalmopathy and 57 with stable Graves' hyperthyroidism, was used to find distinguishing TCR V-J signatures. Whether ophthalmopathy could be predicted prospectively was tested in an independent validation cohort made up of approximately 19 hyperthyroidism patients plus 17 patients who later progressed to ophthalmopathy. For training and testing, the 100 or so patients in the discovery cohort were randomly divided in a 7:3 ratio. In addition, the study compared T-cell repertoires in thyroid tissue and in blood from roughly 6 Graves' hyperthyroidism patients. After sampling, hyperthyroidism patients received methimazole starting at 30 mg daily, and ophthalmopathy patients received high-dose intravenous methylprednisolone. The paper describes TCR Vbeta CDR3 sequencing of fewer than 150 peripheral blood samples, made up of 43 ophthalmopathy patients, roughly 75 hyperthyroidism patients and about 17 progressor patients.

Ophthalmopathy patients had moderately to severely active disease, Clinical Activity Score of at least 3, NOSPECS grade of at least 4, and duration under 3 months. Patients with uncontrolled infections, other autoimmune diseases, pregnancy or lactation were excluded. Diagnoses were based on clinical symptoms, serum thyroxine and TRAb, thyroid ultrasound and orbital computed tomography. PBMCs were isolated from approximately 10 ml of fresh peripheral blood by Ficoll-Paque density gradient centrifugation. Total RNA was extracted using Trizol reagent, and RNA quality was assessed on an Agilent 2100 Bioanalyzer. General findings and caveats noted by the study authors: Sample size was not statistically predetermined, and blinding of investigators to group allocation was not performed. In cross-validation, a model built on a 13 V-J signature told ophthalmopathy apart from stable hyperthyroidism with approximately 90% sensitivity and around 81% specificity, and in testing the same model reached 80%/75%. During validation, the model predicted progression to ophthalmopathy a median of about 5.9 months ahead of onset, with almost 71% sensitivity and 72.22% specificity. Blood samples also contained most of the expanded thyroid clonotypes (frequency above 0.001), which suggests that blood repertoires may reflect thyroid immune responses.

This clonotype was seen repeatedly, ten times or more. It has no known antigen specificity. The record has no base qualities; no much larger clone is one base away. V is pared back by 3 bases and J by 5 bases, with 16 bases lying between the germline termini. From its cysteine to its phenylalanine, the CDR3 spans 15 amino acids. Left in the record is the CDR3 DNA by itself, 45 bases read in frame from the first base. Reading the germline V gene (reference sequence) gives CDR1 LGHDT and CDR2 YNNKEL. The TCR beta CDR3 regions were amplified from RNA transcripts. A first-round RT-PCR of the TCR CDR3 used the HTBI primer set with the Qiagen OneStep RT-PCR kit. Libraries were constructed in a second round of multiplex PCR, after which size selection and purification were performed. The libraries were sequenced on an Illumina HiSeq2000 using paired-end 100 bp reads. The paper's processing steps were these. Raw data were processed with SOAPnuke, discarding reads with adapters, uncalled bases, mean Phred below 15, or no exact constant-primer or identifier match. High-quality paired reads were merged using COPE v1.2.5, and each unique nucleotide sequence was defined as a clonotype. Clonotypes were aligned to IMGT TRBV, TRBD and TRBJ reference segments using MiTCR v1.1. The analysis included only V-J combinations with a frequency above 0.0001, which together covered roughly 99% of the repertoires. A TCS score was defined as the ratio of F50 (clonal expansion) to E x V (chaos), with BLOSUM62-based TCRdist applied between CDR3 peptides within each V-J. Welch's t-statistics and random forest reduced fewer than 550 V-J features to about 12, which were used in a naive Bayes classifier (R e1071). TCRdb ran its own pipeline on the public reads, namely fastp trimming at Q25 and MiXCR clone calling, and kept in-frame beta chains. Each CDR3 protein gets just one entry, which takes the most common genes and DNA from the rows behind it. TCRdb, not the authors, supplied the V and J calls. The sample records around 570,000 distinct CDR3 sequences, about 20% of which are singletons. Clones ranked in the top ten supply around 50% of the sample.

The clonotype comes from a man in his forties with Graves' ophthalmopathy. Sequencing was done on a sample of blood. The rearrangement combines TRBV3-1 with TRBJ1-1; the D gene cannot be named for sure. The bases are TGTGCCAGCAGCCACGCCTTTGGGAGGTTGACTGAAGCTTTCTTT. Translation gives CASSHAFGRLTEAFF.